Included here is one T cell receptor beta chain sequence, with context. V shed 3 bases and J shed 10 bases, with 7 bases lying between them. The V gene's germline CDR1 is MDHEN and CDR2 SYDVKM. The CDR3 has 12 residues. This entry belongs to a study of Ad26.COV2.S vaccination and SARS-CoV-2 variants. Turning to the study itself: Each vaccinee took Ad26.COV2.S intramuscularly, once or twice 56 days apart.

Sample treatment: 15 to 20 received Ad26.COV2.S at low or high dose, single or two shots; 5 received placebo; per-sample allocation not given. At day 63 after the first vaccine or placebo injection, samples were drawn. Immunization relied on an Ad26 vector, which expressed Wuhan-strain SARS-CoV-2 spike. The repertoire was sequenced with immunoSEQ multiplex PCR; TCRdb's copy has only in-frame clones and lacks some. The table records fewer than 400,000 clones, 75% to 90% of them present only once. This material consisted of peripheral blood, taken in a trial of Ad26.COV2.S vaccine versus placebo. The chain has TRBV28 and TRBJ1-6, with D unresolved. The TCR sequence derives from a person aged 18 to 59 who received the Ad26.COV2.S COVID-19 vaccine or a placebo. The CDR3 region is CASSFQASPLHF. The CDR3, as DNA: TGTGCCAGCAGTTTCCAAGCCTCACCCCTCCACTTT. Drawing the rest from reference TRBV28 and TRBJ1-6, the complete variable domain is DVKVTQSSRYLVKRTGEKVFLECVQDMDHENMFWYRQDPGLGLRLIYFSYDVKMKEKGDIPEGYSVSREKKERFSLILESASTNQTSMYLCASSFQASPLHFGNGTRLTVT.